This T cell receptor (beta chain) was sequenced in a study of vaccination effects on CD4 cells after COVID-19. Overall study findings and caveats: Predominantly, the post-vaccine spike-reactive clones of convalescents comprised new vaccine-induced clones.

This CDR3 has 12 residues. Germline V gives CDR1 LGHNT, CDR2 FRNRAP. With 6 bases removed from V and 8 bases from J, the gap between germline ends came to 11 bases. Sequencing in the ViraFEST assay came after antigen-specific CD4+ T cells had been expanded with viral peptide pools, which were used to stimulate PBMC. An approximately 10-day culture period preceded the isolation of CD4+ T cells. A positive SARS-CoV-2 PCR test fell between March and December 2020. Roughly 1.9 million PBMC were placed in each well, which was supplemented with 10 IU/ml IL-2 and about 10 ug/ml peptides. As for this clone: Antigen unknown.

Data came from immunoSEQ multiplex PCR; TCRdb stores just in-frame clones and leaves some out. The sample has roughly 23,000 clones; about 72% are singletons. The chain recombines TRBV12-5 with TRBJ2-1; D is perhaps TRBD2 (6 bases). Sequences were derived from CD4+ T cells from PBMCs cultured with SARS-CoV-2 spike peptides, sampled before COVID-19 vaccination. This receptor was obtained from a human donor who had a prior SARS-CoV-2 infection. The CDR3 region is CASGRTSYEQFF. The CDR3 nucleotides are TGTGCTAGTGGACGAACTAGCTATGAGCAGTTCTTC.